Given below is one T cell receptor beta chain in context. CDR3 length: 14 residues. CDR1 and CDR2 (germline): ENHRY, SYGVKD. The J segment lost 4 bases and the V segment lost 4 bases, leaving 3 bases of the junction unmatched. This record comes from a study of blood T cell repertoires in COVID-19. On the study more broadly: The samples span acute and convalescent COVID-19 from the United States, Italy and Spain. Sources were T cells, B-cell-depleted T cells, or PBMCs; the material itself was cDNA or gDNA.

Authors' data handling: Amplifying reference gene primers gave estimates of nucleated cell counts. Only in-frame clones appear in the TCRdb table, and some are missing; sequencing was by immunoSEQ multiplex PCR. Clone size and V and J calls were adopted from that table, with D and trimming inferred from the DNA. The sample yields roughly 120,000 clones, roughly 80% seen once. Specimen: peripheral blood. The chain employs TRBV10-3 and TRBJ2-1, with 8 bases that match TRBD2. The clonotype comes from a man under 40 with acute or convalescent COVID-19. The chain's CDR3 is CAISVTSEYNEQFF. CDR3 DNA sequence: TGTGCCATCAGTGTGACTAGCGAATACAATGAGCAGTTCTTC.